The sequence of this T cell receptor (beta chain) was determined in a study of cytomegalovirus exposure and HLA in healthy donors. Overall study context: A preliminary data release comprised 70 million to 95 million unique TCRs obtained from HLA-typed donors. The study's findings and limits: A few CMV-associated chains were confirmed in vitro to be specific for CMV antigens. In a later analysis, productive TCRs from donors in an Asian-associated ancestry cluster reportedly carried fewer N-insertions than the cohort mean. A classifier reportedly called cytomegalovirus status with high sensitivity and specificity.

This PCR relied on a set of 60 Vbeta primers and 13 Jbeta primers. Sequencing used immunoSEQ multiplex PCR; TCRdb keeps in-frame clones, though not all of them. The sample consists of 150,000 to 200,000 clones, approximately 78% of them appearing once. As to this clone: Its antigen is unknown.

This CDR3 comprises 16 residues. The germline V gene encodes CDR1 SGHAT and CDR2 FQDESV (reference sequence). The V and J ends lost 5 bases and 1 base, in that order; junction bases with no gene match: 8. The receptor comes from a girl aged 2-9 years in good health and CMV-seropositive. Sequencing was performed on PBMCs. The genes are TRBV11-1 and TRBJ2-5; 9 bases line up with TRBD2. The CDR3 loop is CASSPSGGRVQETQYF. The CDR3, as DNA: TGTGCCAGCAGCCCCTCGGGCGGGAGGGTCCAAGAGACCCAGTACTTC.